A single sample gave rise to the 11 T cell receptor beta chains below, sequenced in a study of blood T cell repertoires in COVID-19. Using immunoSEQ multiplex PCR, the repertoire was profiled, and TCRdb retains in-frame clones only, with some absent. The sample records fewer than 300,000 clones, approximately 91% being singletons. The source material was peripheral blood. The origin of the receptors is a person aged 18 to 35 with COVID-19, enrolled during active disease.

V is TRBV3-1 (or the pseudogene TRBV3-2) and J is TRBJ2-1; the match to TRBD1 covers 9 bases. The CDR3 contains 14 residues. V lost 4 bases to trimming and J lost 6 bases; unmatched junction nucleotides: 4. CDR1 is LGHDT, CDR2 YNNKEL, per germline (reference sequence). This CDR3 reads CASSPGTGINEQFF. The CDR3 DNA follows: TGTGCCAGCAGCCCCGGGACAGGGATCAATGAGCAGTTCTTC.

This chain joins TRBV5-1 and TRBJ2-1, with 11 bases matching TRBD2. There are 22 residues in the CDR3. Germline assignment: CDR1 SGHRS and CDR2 YFSETQ. Trimming cost V 3 bases and J 0 bases; bases outside gene matches: 20. CDR3 nucleotides: TGCGCCAGCAGCTCACCCTCTACTTCGACTAGCGGGAACCCTAGCTCCTACAATGAGCAGTTCTTC. It yields the protein CASSSPSTSTSGNPSSYNEQFF.

The chain employs TRBV5-6 and TRBJ2-2; maybe TRBD2 (5 bases). CDR1 SGHDT and CDR2 YYEEEE come from the germline V gene. Deletions cut 4 bases from V and 4 bases from J, with 11 bases between. The CDR3 is 14 amino acids. Here the CDR3 DNA reads TGTGCCAGCAGCCTGAGGGAGCTCACCGGGGAGCTGTTTTTT. This codes for CASSLRELTGELFF.

The V and J genes are TRBV2 and TRBJ2-5; 12 bases are shared with TRBD1. This CDR3 has 14 residues. The germline gives CDR1 SNHLY, CDR2 FYNNEI. J lost 4 bases, V lost 8 bases, and 5 bases had no gene match. The CDR3 DNA is TGTGCCAGCGGGGGACAGGGGGCTGTAGAGACCCAGTACTTC. This encodes CASGGQGAVETQYF.

This chain links TRBV10-3 with TRBJ1-2; maybe TRBD1 (5 bases). V lost 4 bases and J lost 3, with 9 bases in between. This CDR3 is built from 13 residues. CDR1 is ENHRY and CDR2 is SYGVKD in the germline V gene. CDR3 DNA: TGTGCCATCAGTGCAGGCAGGGACTATGGCTACACCTTC. This sequence encodes CAISAGRDYGYTF.

The gene calls are TRBV28 and TRBJ2-7; D is ambiguous. The CDR3 contains 12 residues. In germline, CDR1 is MDHEN, CDR2 SYDVKM. The V gene lost 8 bases and the J gene lost 9 bases, with 17 bases spanning the gap. The DNA of the CDR3 is TGTGCCAGCCGAAACCCGGGTTCAAGGCAGTACTTC. Protein sequence: CASRNPGSRQYF.

The rearrangement links TRBV6-1 to TRBJ2-7, with 8 nucleotides matching TRBD1. In germline, CDR1 is MNHNS, CDR2 SASEGT. Trimming took 3 bases from V and 2 from J; bases not matched to a gene: 12. This CDR3 comprises 17 residues. The DNA of the CDR3 is TGTGCCAGCAGTGATGGGACAGGATTGTTACTCCCCTACGAGCAGTACTTC. Its protein is CASSDGTGLLLPYEQYF.

The chain is built from TRBV25-1 and TRBJ2-1, with D perhaps TRBD1 (6 bases). The CDR3 spans 15 residues. Germline V lookup: CDR1 MGHDK, CDR2 SYGVNS. V lost 2 bases to trimming and J lost 7 bases, with 15 bases between them. The CDR3 sequence: CASSEERGSRNEQFF. CDR3 nucleotide sequence: TGTGCCAGCAGTGAAGAGAGGGGGAGTAGGAATGAGCAGTTCTTC.

V and J are TRBV5-6 and TRBJ1-1; D remains ambiguous. The germline V and J ends were trimmed by 3 bases and 0 bases, with 9 bases remaining between them. The germline CDR1 and CDR2 sequences are SGHDT and YYEEEE. This CDR3 spans 14 amino acids. The DNA of the CDR3 is TGTGCCAGCAGCTACCTCAGTTTGAACACTGAAGCTTTCTTT. Its protein is CASSYLSLNTEAFF.

The chain recombines TRBV27 with TRBJ2-1, with 13 bases fitting TRBD2. There are 16 residues in the CDR3. CDR1 is MNHEY, CDR2 SMNVEV, per germline (reference sequence). Losses at the gene ends were 0 bases for V and 9 bases for J; bases not matched to a gene: 5. The CDR3 nucleotides read TGTGCCAGCAGTTTATCGACTGGACTAGCGGGAGTTGAGCAGTTCTTC. Its translation: CASSLSTGLAGVEQFF.

The chain joins TRBV19 to TRBJ2-2; TRBD2 matches at 9 bases. The V segment lost 6 bases and the J segment 8 bases; nucleotides outside the gene matches: 13. CDR3 size: 16 residues. The germline V gene has CDR1 LNHDA and CDR2 SQIVND (reference sequence). The CDR3 DNA sequence: TGTGCCAGTAGAGGGAAAACCATAGCGGGAGTTGGGGAGCTGTTTTTT. It translates to CASRGKTIAGVGELFF.